Each of the 25 T cell receptor beta chains below was sequenced from the same sample in a study of brain T cells in children with intractable seizures. Method: immunoSEQ multiplex PCR; TCRdb's copy keeps in-frame clones and lacks some. The table has 340,000 or so clones, about 93% seen once. The time point was: blood from clinic visit 5 months post-surgery; TSC patient then seizure free. Material: peripheral blood, obtained 5 to 6 months after surgery. These receptors were collected from a boy under two years old with tuberous sclerosis and intractable seizures.

Note on this clone: This sample also contains other DNA sequences that code for the same CDR3. The chain has TRBV30 and TRBJ1-1, with D possibly being TRBD1 (5 bases). This CDR3 has 14 residues. V lost 2 bases and J lost 1, with 11 bases in between. Germline assignment: CDR1 GTSNPN and CDR2 SVGIG (reference sequence). As DNA, the CDR3 is TGTGCCTGGAGTTCCGGGCAGGGGAACACTGAAGCTTTCTTT. Protein sequence: CAWSSGQGNTEAFF. Looking up the rest from reference TRBV30 and TRBJ1-1 gives the full variable domain: SQTIHQWPATLVQPVGSPLSLECTVEGTSNPNLYWYRQAAGRGLQLLFYSVGIGQISSEVPQNLSASRPQDRQFILSSKKLLLSDSGFYLCAWSSGQGNTEAFFGQGTRLTVV.

This chain links TRBV9 with TRBJ1-1; no clear D. The CDR3 totals 14 residues. V was cut by 3 bases and J by 2 bases, with 11 bases left in between. The V gene's germline CDR1 is SGDLS and CDR2 YYNGEE. For the CDR3, the DNA is TGTGCCAGCAGCGAAGGACGGGGAAACACTGAAGCTTTCTTT. Protein product: CASSEGRGNTEAFF.

This rearrangement joins TRBV2 to TRBJ2-7, with a tentative D call TRBD1 (5 bases). With 2 bases removed from V and 2 bases from J, the gap between germline ends came to 13 bases. This CDR3 spans 15 amino acids. Germline V gene data show CDR1 as SNHLY and CDR2 as FYNNEI. The CDR3 coding sequence is TGTGCCAGCAGTGAAAGGCAGGGTCTACCCTACGAGCAGTACTTC. This sequence encodes CASSERQGLPYEQYF.

The rearrangement links TRBV7-9 to TRBJ2-7, with D tentatively TRBD1 or TRBD2 (6 bases each). V was shortened by 5 bases and J by 3 bases, with 23 bases between the two germline ends. This CDR3 has 17 residues. Per germline, CDR1 SEHNR and CDR2 FQNEAQ (reference sequence). CDR3 amino acids: CASSGAVRGLPLYEQYF. Written as DNA, the CDR3 is TGTGCCAGCAGCGGGGCCGTACGGGGGCTTCCTCTCTACGAGCAGTACTTC.

The CDR3: CASSKSIRAGGTSSYEQYF. Written as DNA, the CDR3 is TGTGCCAGTAGTAAGAGTATCCGGGCCGGGGGGACGTCCTCCTACGAGCAGTACTTC. The chain is built from TRBV19 and TRBJ2-7; 7 bases align to TRBD2. The CDR3 loop spans 19 amino acids. CDR1 and CDR2 from the germline V gene are LNHDA and SQIVND (reference sequence). J was trimmed by 0 bases and V by 4 bases; bases with no gene match: 18.

This chain connects TRBV9 to TRBJ1-4; tentative D call: TRBD1 (6 bases). With 4 bases removed from V and 5 bases from J, the gap between germline ends came to 12 bases. The CDR3 length is 14 residues. The germline V gene encodes CDR1 SGDLS and CDR2 YYNGEE. DNA for the CDR3: TGTGCCAGCAGCCCACAGGGTTGGAATGAAAAACTGTTTTTT. It yields the protein CASSPQGWNEKLFF.

V is TRBV19 and J is TRBJ2-7, with D perhaps TRBD1 (6 bases). Germline V gives CDR1 LNHDA, CDR2 SQIVND (reference sequence). CDR3 length: 14 residues. Trimming shortened V by 1 base and J by 4 bases, and 11 bases separated the two germline ends. CDR3 sequence: CASSIGTGKYEQYF. The DNA of the CDR3 is TGTGCCAGTAGTATAGGAACAGGGAAATACGAGCAGTACTTC. Combining the CDR3 with reference TRBV19 and TRBJ2-7 gives the whole variable domain DGGITQSPKYLFRKEGQNVTLSCEQNLNHDAMYWYRQDPGQGLRLIYYSQIVNDFQKGDIAEGYSVSREKKESFPLTVTSAQKNPTAFYLCASSIGTGKYEQYFGPGTRLTVT.

This clone was counted only a few times. The rearrangement uses TRBV10-1 and TRBJ1-6; 9 bases map to TRBD1. The junction had 6 bases not matched to a gene; V was cut back by 5 bases and J by 10 bases. Germline CDR1 and CDR2: WNHNN and SYGVQD (reference sequence). The CDR3 is made up of 14 amino acids. The CDR3 loop reads CASSPETGGSPLHF. The CDR3 nucleotides read TGCGCCAGCAGTCCCGAGACAGGGGGATCACCCCTCCACTTT.

The chain has TRBV4-1 and TRBJ1-2; D gene ambiguous. Germline-derived CDR1 and CDR2 are MGHRA and YSYEKL. This CDR3 comprises 14 residues. The V and J ends lost 1 base and 4 bases respectively, with 10 bases between them. DNA of the CDR3: TGCGCCAGCAGCCAAGTCCAGGCCCCCTATGGCTACACCTTC. Amino acids: CASSQVQAPYGYTF.

For the CDR3, the DNA is TGCGCCAGCAGCCAAGATGGGGCTTACTCTATGAACACTGAAGCTTTCTTT. Translated, it gives CASSQDGAYSMNTEAFF. V usage is TRBV4-1 and J usage is TRBJ1-1, with D tentatively TRBD1 (5 bases). This CDR3 contains 17 residues. Trimming took 0 bases from V and 0 from J, leaving 14 bases between them. Germline CDR1 reads MGHRA; CDR2 reads YSYEKL.

The CDR3, as DNA: TGTGCCAGCAGCTTTGGCGGGAGCCCCTACGAGCAGTACTTC. This encodes CASSFGGSPYEQYF. This rearrangement joins TRBV5-4 to TRBJ2-7, with TRBD2 matching 7 bases. V trimming: 2 bases; J trimming: 2 bases; junction bases outside the gene matches: 4. Germline values: CDR1 SGHNT, CDR2 YYREEE (reference sequence). CDR3 length equals 14 residues.

This clone was observed once. Written as DNA, the CDR3 is TGTGCCAGCAGTCCAACCGGGACTAGGGGGGCTGAGCAGTTCTTC. Its translation: CASSPTGTRGAEQFF. The chain uses TRBV6-5 and TRBJ2-1; 8 nucleotides line up with TRBD2. The ends lost 5 bases at V and 9 bases at J; junction bases unmatched: 12. The germline V gene encodes CDR1 MNHEY and CDR2 SVGAGI. The CDR3 loop spans 15 amino acids.

The chain links TRBV5-4 to TRBJ2-7; 8 bases agree with TRBD2. V lost 4 bases, J lost 3 bases, and 6 bases stayed unmatched. CDR1 is SGHNT, CDR2 YYREEE, per germline (reference sequence). The CDR3 sequence is 14 residues long. In DNA form, the CDR3 reads TGTGCCAGCAGCCAGCGGGGGCCAGGCTACGAGCAGTACTTC. Encoded protein: CASSQRGPGYEQYF. The whole variable domain, remainder taken from reference TRBV5-4 and TRBJ2-7, is ETGVTQSPTHLIKTRGQQVTLRCSSQSGHNTVSWYQQALGQGPQFIFQYYREEENGRGNFPPRFSGLQFPNYSSELNVNALELDDSALYLCASSQRGPGYEQYFGPGTRLTVT.

This clone was seen at least ten times. This chain joins TRBV7-2 and TRBJ1-1; D is perhaps TRBD1 (5 bases). The CDR3 runs to 16 residues. V lost 3 bases and J lost 0, with 14 bases in between. Germline V CDR1 and CDR2: SGHTA, FQGNSA. The CDR3 DNA reads as TGTGCCAGCAGCTTCCCCCGGGGCAGGGTGAACACTGAAGCTTTCTTT. This gives the protein CASSFPRGRVNTEAFF.

The chain's CDR3 is CATSDLRRRDHTDTQYF. Written as DNA, the CDR3 is TGTGCCACCAGTGATTTGCGGCGGCGGGACCACACAGATACGCAGTATTTT. This chain joins TRBV24-1 and TRBJ2-3; D perhaps matches TRBD2 (6 bases). Germline V CDR1 and CDR2: KGHDR, SFDVKD. The CDR3 contains 17 residues. V lost 0 bases and J 2 bases, leaving 14 bases between the germline ends.

This chain joins TRBV11-2 and TRBJ1-1; TRBD1 might be the D (5 bases). CDR1 and CDR2 (germline): SGHAT, FQNNGV. The V and J ends lost 1 base and 2 bases respectively, with 23 bases between them. The CDR3 runs 19 residues. The CDR3 sequence: CASSLAPLGGYIENTEAFF. DNA of the CDR3: TGTGCCAGCAGCTTAGCCCCCCTGGGGGGTTATATAGAAAACACTGAAGCTTTCTTT.

The rearrangement uses TRBV7-2 and TRBJ2-1; no reliable D call. The germline gives CDR1 SGHTA, CDR2 FQGNSA. Trimming took off 1 base at V and 2 bases at J, with 9 bases between the two ends. There are 15 residues in the CDR3. Here the CDR3 reads CASSLDDIPYNEQFF. In DNA form, the CDR3 reads TGTGCCAGCAGCTTAGACGATATACCCTACAATGAGCAGTTCTTC.

The chain is built from TRBV30 and TRBJ1-1; no definite D call. Germline V CDR1 and CDR2: GTSNPN, SVGIG (reference sequence). The CDR3 sequence is 13 residues long. V shed 0 bases and J shed 3 bases, with 8 bases lying between them. The CDR3 DNA sequence: TGTGCCTGGAGTGTACATTTGGACACTGAAGCTTTCTTT. It translates to CAWSVHLDTEAFF.

CDR3 nucleotide sequence: TGTGCCAGTAGTACCGAGCCTCTAGCGGGAGGGATTTACGAGCAGTACTTC. This sequence encodes CASSTEPLAGGIYEQYF. V gene TRBV19 combines with J gene TRBJ2-7, with 12 bases that match TRBD2. In germline, CDR1 is LNHDA, CDR2 SQIVND (reference sequence). The CDR3 loop spans 17 amino acids. J gave up 4 bases and V 4 bases, and 11 bases lay outside the gene matches.

As for this clone: The same CDR3 is also encoded by other DNA sequences in this sample. The J gene is TRBJ2-1, the V gene TRBV11-2; possible D gene TRBD2, 6 bases. Trimming stripped 0 bases from V and 1 base from J, with 10 bases between. The CDR3 loop spans 16 amino acids. Germline V lookup: CDR1 SGHAT, CDR2 FQNNGV. CDR3 DNA sequence: TGTGCCAGCAGCTTAGAGAGACTAGTATCCTACAATGAGCAGTTCTTC. Translation: CASSLERLVSYNEQFF.

The rearrangement links TRBV28 to TRBJ1-2; the D is unclear. With 6 bases removed from V and 0 bases from J, the gap between germline ends came to 11 bases. Germline CDR1 is MDHEN and CDR2 is SYDVKM. The CDR3 runs to 14 residues. This CDR3 is CASRDRLANYGYTF. The CDR3 nucleotides are TGTGCCAGCAGGGACCGGTTAGCTAACTATGGCTACACCTTC.

This chain uses TRBV5-4 with TRBJ2-3; 8 bases agree with TRBD2. The CDR3 runs to 17 residues. CDR1 is SGHNT and CDR2 is YYREEE in the germline V gene (reference sequence). V gave up 4 bases and J gave up 3 bases; unmatched junction bases: 13. CDR3 sequence: CASSQGRGVVSTDTQYF. The CDR3 region has the DNA TGTGCCAGCAGCCAGGGGCGGGGGGTCGTGTCTACAGATACGCAGTATTTT.

The rearrangement uses TRBV5-1 and TRBJ2-4, with 7 positions matching TRBD1. J lost 1 base, V lost 2 bases, and 6 bases had no gene match. The CDR3 contains 16 residues. Germline V gene lookup returns CDR1 SGHRS and CDR2 YFSETQ. This chain's CDR3 is CASSFEGAKAKNIQYF. CDR3 nucleotides: TGCGCCAGCAGCTTCGAGGGGGCGAAGGCCAAAAACATTCAGTACTTC.

The chain carries TRBV4-1 and TRBJ2-1; TRBD2 matches at 8 bases. Germline trimming cut 0 bases from V and 3 bases from J; bases unmatched to any gene: 7. Per the germline V gene, CDR1 is MGHRA and CDR2 is YSYEKL. The CDR3 has 17 residues. The CDR3 sequence is CASSQDSEAGVYNEQFF. CDR3 DNA sequence: TGCGCCAGCAGCCAAGATTCAGAAGCGGGAGTCTACAATGAGCAGTTCTTC.

V and J are TRBV9 and TRBJ2-5; D not certain. Trimming took off 0 bases at V and 0 bases at J, with 9 bases between the two ends. The CDR3 has 15 residues. The germline CDR1 and CDR2 sequences are SGDLS and YYNGEE. The CDR3 region is CASSVGRTYQETQYF. The CDR3, as DNA: TGTGCCAGCAGCGTAGGCCGGACCTACCAAGAGACCCAGTACTTC.